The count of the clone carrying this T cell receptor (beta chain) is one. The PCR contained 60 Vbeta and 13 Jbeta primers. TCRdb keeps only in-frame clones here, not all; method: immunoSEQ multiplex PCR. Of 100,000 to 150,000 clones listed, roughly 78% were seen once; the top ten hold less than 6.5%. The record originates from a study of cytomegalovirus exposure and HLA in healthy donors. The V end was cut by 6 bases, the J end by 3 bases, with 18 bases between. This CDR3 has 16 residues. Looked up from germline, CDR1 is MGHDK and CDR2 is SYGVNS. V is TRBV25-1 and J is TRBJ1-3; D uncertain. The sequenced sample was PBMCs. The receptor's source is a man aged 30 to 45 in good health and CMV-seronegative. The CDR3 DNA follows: TGTGCCAGCAGCGACCCGAGGGCAGCAAATGGAAACACCATATATTTT. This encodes CASSDPRAANGNTIYF.